Listed below are T cell receptor beta chains from one sample, sequenced in a study of cytomegalovirus exposure and HLA in healthy donors. Generated by immunoSEQ multiplex PCR, the TCRdb table keeps only in-frame clones and is missing some. The repertoire holds around 300,000 clones, with over 75% as singletons. The sample comprised PBMCs. The origin of the receptors is a man younger than 45 in good health and CMV-seronegative. Each CDR3 is given with its conserved first and last residue. The order of the fields is V gene, D gene, clone size, J gene, CDR3 DNA, CDR3 protein. The D gene is left open where the match is weak. Size is stated for part of the rows, as once, few or many counts, or as a class when the clone is expanded.

TRBV7-9	TRBD1	.	TRBJ1-2	TGTGCCAGCAGACTCGGACAGGGGGCGTCGAACTATGGCTACACCTTC	CASRLGQGASNYGYTF
TRBV19	.	.	TRBJ1-5	TGTGCCAGTAGTATCCTCCCGGGGGGGGTAGTGGGTCAGCCCCAGCATTTT	CASSILPGGVVGQPQHF
TRBV11-2	.	.	TRBJ2-7	TGTGCCAGCAGCGCAACCATTCAGATATCCTACGAGCAGTACTTC	CASSATIQISYEQYF
TRBV7-8	.	.	TRBJ2-2	TGTGCCTGCAAACAGGGGCAGGGACTTTTGGCCGGGGAGCTGTTTTTT	CACKQGQGLLAGELFF
TRBV5-6	TRBD2	.	TRBJ2-5	TGTGCCAGCAGCTTTTTAGCTAGCGGGGACCCCCTGGGAGAGACCCAGTACTTC	CASSFLASGDPLGETQYF
TRBV30	.	.	TRBJ2-1	TGTGCCTGGAGTGTCTCGTATGAGCAGTTCTTC	CAWSVSYEQFF
TRBV6-5	TRBD1	.	TRBJ1-4	TGTGCCAGCAGTTCAGGGGACAGGGAATTTCGCAAACTGTTTTTT	CASSSGDREFRKLFF
TRBV7-2	TRBD2	.	TRBJ2-7	TGTGCCAGCAGCTTAGGGTGGGGGACTAGAACCTACGAGCAGTACTTC	CASSLGWGTRTYEQYF
TRBV6-6	.	few	TRBJ1-2	TGTGCCAGCAGTTACTCGGGGCTTAACTATGGCTACACCTTC	CASSYSGLNYGYTF
TRBV19	.	.	TRBJ1-5	TGTGCCAGTAGTATAAGTTCCGGGTTTGGGAGCAATCAGCCCCAGCATTTT	CASSISSGFGSNQPQHF
TRBV4-3	.	.	TRBJ1-6	TGCGCCAGCAGCCAAGCGACAGGCTACTATTCACCCCTCCACTTT	CASSQATGYYSPLHF
TRBV6-5	.	.	TRBJ2-4	TGTGCCAGCAGTACTCGGACACCAGCCAAAAACATTCAGTACTTC	CASSTRTPAKNIQYF
TRBV19	TRBD1	.	TRBJ1-2	TGTGCCAGTAGTGCCACGTGGACAGGGGCACTCTATGGCTACACCTTC	CASSATWTGALYGYTF
TRBV5-1	.	few	TRBJ2-3	TGCGCCAGCAGCTTGGCGGTAGGCACAGATACGCAGTATTTT	CASSLAVGTDTQYF
TRBV7-9	.	.	TRBJ2-7	TGTGCCAGCAGCCCCTTAGAGTACGAGCAGTACTTC	CASSPLEYEQYF
TRBV19	TRBD1	.	TRBJ1-2	TGTGCCAGTACAACAGGGGGTGGATATGGCTACACCTTC	CASTTGGGYGYTF
TRBV6-1	.	.	TRBJ2-3	TGTGCCAGCAGTGAAAGAAAGGGGCGAGCCACAGATACGCAGTATTTT	CASSERKGRATDTQYF
TRBV10-3	TRBD1	.	TRBJ2-7	TGTGCCATCAGTGACCCAGGGGACAGCTACGAGCAGTACTTC	CAISDPGDSYEQYF
TRBV6-1	.	.	TRBJ2-3	TGTGCCAGCAGTGAACGCCGCTGGGGGGACCACACAGATACGCAGTATTTT	CASSERRWGDHTDTQYF
TRBV6-6	TRBD1	few	TRBJ1-4	TGTGCCAGCAGTTACTTGGGACAGACCGAAAAACTGTTTTTT	CASSYLGQTEKLFF
TRBV10-3	.	.	TRBJ2-7	TGTGCCATCAGTGAGAGGCAGGGGAGCGAGCAGTACTTC	CAISERQGSEQYF
TRBV4-3	TRBD2	.	TRBJ2-4	TGCGCCAGCAGCCCGGACGGGAGGAGGGGAAACATTCAGTACTTC	CASSPDGRRGNIQYF
TRBV18	.	.	TRBJ2-5	TGTGCCAGCTCACGAGAAGAGACCCAGTACTTC	CASSREETQYF
TRBV4-2	TRBD1	few	TRBJ1-6	TGTGCCAGCAGCCAAGCTTCGGACAGGGGTTCACCCCTCCACTTT	CASSQASDRGSPLHF
TRBV6-5	.	.	TRBJ1-6	TGTGCCAGCAGTTACTATTCAGGATCCTATAATTCACCCCTCCACTTT	CASSYYSGSYNSPLHF
TRBV7-9	TRBD1	.	TRBJ2-2	TGTGCCAGCAGCCGAATACAGGGGGCCGGGGAGCTGTTTTTT	CASSRIQGAGELFF
TRBV4-3	.	.	TRBJ1-2	TGCGCCAGCAGCCAAGCAACAGTCAACTATGGCTACACCTTC	CASSQATVNYGYTF
TRBV7-2	TRBD1	.	TRBJ2-6	TGTGCCAGCAGCTTGGACAGGGCCTCTGGGGCCAACGTCCTGACTTTC	CASSLDRASGANVLTF
TRBV5-4	.	.	TRBJ1-3	TGTGCCAGCAGCAGCAGACAGTTAGGGGGAAACACCATATATTTT	CASSSRQLGGNTIYF
TRBV6-1	TRBD1	.	TRBJ2-7	TGTGCCAGCAGTGAATCCGGACAGGGAGGCTCGGACGAGCAGTACTTC	CASSESGQGGSDEQYF
TRBV5-1	.	.	TRBJ2-3	TGCGCCAGCAGCGCCGACTCCACAGATACGCAGTATTTT	CASSADSTDTQYF
TRBV18	TRBD1	.	TRBJ2-2	TGTGCCAGCTCACCGCCCGGGACAGGGGGGACCACCGGGGAGCTGTTTTTT	CASSPPGTGGTTGELFF
TRBV5-6	TRBD1	.	TRBJ2-3	TGTGCCAGCAGGAAAGACAGGGGGCCACAGTATTTT	CASRKDRGPQYF
TRBV19	.	.	TRBJ1-5	TGTGCCAGTAGTACGCCGCGGGGGGTCAGCAATCAGCCCCAGCATTTT	CASSTPRGVSNQPQHF
TRBV2	.	.	TRBJ1-2	TGTGCCAGAAGACGGGGGGACGGCTACACCTTC	CARRRGDGYTF
TRBV11-2	.	.	TRBJ1-1	TGTGCCAGCAGCCCACACAGGGTTAGGAGTACCACTGAAGCTTTCTTT	CASSPHRVRSTTEAFF
TRBV5-5	TRBD1	.	TRBJ2-7	TGTGCCAGCAGCTTGGTGGTCGGGACAGGGACTTACGAGCAGTACTTC	CASSLVVGTGTYEQYF
TRBV6-6	.	.	TRBJ1-1	TGTGCCAGCAGTTACGCAGGGGCGGCTTTCTTT	CASSYAGAAFF
TRBV7-2	.	.	TRBJ2-1	TGTGCCAGCAGCTTTGCGGGCCTCAATGAGCAGTTCTTC	CASSFAGLNEQFF
TRBV6-1	.	.	TRBJ2-7	TGTGCCAGCAGTGAACGGGGCAGGGGCCCCTTGGAGTACTTC	CASSERGRGPLEYF
TRBV5-1	TRBD2	.	TRBJ2-1	TGCGCCAGCAGCTTGGTGGGTAGCGGGGGGTTTAATGAGCAGTTCTTC	CASSLVGSGGFNEQFF
TRBV30	TRBD1	.	TRBJ1-5	TGTGCCTGGGGACAGGGAAGTCAGCCCCAGCATTTT	CAWGQGSQPQHF
TRBV5-1	TRBD2	.	TRBJ2-3	TGCGCCAGCAGCGGAAGGACTAGCGGGGGGGCAGATACGCAGTATTTT	CASSGRTSGGADTQYF
TRBV18	.	.	TRBJ1-1	TGTGCCAGCTCACCCCTCGATTCAGGGACTGAAGCTTTCTTT	CASSPLDSGTEAFF
TRBV7-8	TRBD1	.	TRBJ2-1	TGTGCCAGCATCCAGGGGGCTGAGCAGTTCTTC	CASIQGAEQFF
TRBV11-2	.	.	TRBJ2-3	TGTGCCAGCAGCTTGGCAGCGGCTAGCACAGATACGCAGTATTTT	CASSLAAASTDTQYF
TRBV6-6	.	.	TRBJ1-6	TGTGCCAGCAGCAAAAAGGGGGAGGGTTACTCACCCCTCCACTTT	CASSKKGEGYSPLHF
TRBV13	.	.	TRBJ2-3	TGTGCCAGCAGCGCAAGGGGCGGCTCTAGCACAGATACGCAGTATTTT	CASSARGGSSTDTQYF
TRBV27	TRBD1	.	TRBJ2-7	TGTGCCAGCAGTTTAACTGCCCCACGACAGGGGGTTTTCTACGAGCAGTACTTC	CASSLTAPRQGVFYEQYF
TRBV19	TRBD1	.	TRBJ1-1	TGTGCCAGTAGTATTCTACCGGGACAGGGAAACACTGAAGCTTTCTTT	CASSILPGQGNTEAFF
TRBV15	TRBD2	.	TRBJ2-3	TGTGCCACCAGTCGGGTTGCGGGGGGGACTGTGACGCAGTATTTT	CATSRVAGGTVTQYF
TRBV9	TRBD2	.	TRBJ2-5	TGTGCCAGCAGCGGTAGCGGGGCGACACAAGAGACCCAGTACTTC	CASSGSGATQETQYF
TRBV7-9	TRBD1	.	TRBJ2-7	TGTGCCAGCAGCTCCGACAGGGGGCGATCCTACGAGCAGTACTTC	CASSSDRGRSYEQYF
TRBV19	TRBD1	.	TRBJ1-4	TGTGCCAGTAGTATCAGGGGTAGGGGGCCGGATGAAAAACTGTTTTTT	CASSIRGRGPDEKLFF
TRBV15	TRBD2	few	TRBJ2-7	TGTGCCACCAGCTTTGTGGCTAGCGGGTATTACTACGAGCAGTACTTC	CATSFVASGYYYEQYF
TRBV6-5	TRBD1	.	TRBJ1-3	TGTGCCAGCAGTTTCGACAGGGGCGCTGGAAACACCATATATTTT	CASSFDRGAGNTIYF
TRBV11-2	.	.	TRBJ2-7	TGTGCCAGCAGCTTAGATCCAGGGACCTACGAGCAGTACTTC	CASSLDPGTYEQYF
TRBV6-5	.	.	TRBJ1-4	TGTGCCAGCAGTTACTCGATCGACGGACTCGGTTGGAAACTGTTTTTT	CASSYSIDGLGWKLFF
TRBV7-2	.	.	TRBJ2-5	TGTGCCAGCAGCTTGACTGAGACCCAGTACTTC	CASSLTETQYF